A single sample is the source of the 16 T cell receptor beta chains below, sequenced in a study of blood T cells in healthy people across ages. It was with a sample-barcoded 5' primer and a J-beta primer mix that a second PCR of about 6 to 12 cycles was run. From the 5' RACE reads, TCRdb called clonotypes with MiXCR, one entry per CDR3 protein. The table includes about 930,000 distinct CDR3 sequences, almost 30% detected once. These data also formed part of another study, on T cells of mothers and their children.

Sequenced: blood. These receptor sequences come from a woman in her thirties or forties in good health.

Many counts were recorded for this clonotype. CDR3 coding DNA: TGCGCCAGCAGCCAAGGTGAGGGGTACTATGGCTACACCTTC. Encoded protein: CASSQGEGYYGYTF. This chain connects TRBV4-1 to TRBJ1-2; a weak D match, TRBD1 (5 bases). The CDR3 runs to 14 residues. Trimming took off 1 base at V and 3 bases at J, with 9 bases between the two ends. Germline CDR1 and CDR2: MGHRA and YSYEKL.

In its sample, this clonotype was seen a few times. This rearrangement joins TRBV7-8 to TRBJ2-2, with unresolved D. CDR3 size: 13 residues. Deletions cut 5 bases from V and 4 bases from J, with 8 bases between. The germline gives CDR1 SGHVS, CDR2 FQNEAQ. The CDR3 nucleotides are TGTGCCAGCAGCCCCTACGTCACCGGGGAGCTGTTTTTT. This codes for CASSPYVTGELFF.

This clonotype showed up many times. The chain recombines TRBV5-1 with TRBJ1-1; 7 nucleotides line up with TRBD1. J lost 7 bases, V lost 3 bases, and 12 bases had no gene match. Germline V gene lookup returns CDR1 SGHRS and CDR2 YFSETQ. CDR3 length equals 15 residues. The CDR3 region has the DNA TGCGCCAGCAGCTATAATCCGGGACAGACGAATGAAGCTTTCTTT. Residues: CASSYNPGQTNEAFF. The whole variable domain, filled in from reference TRBV5-1 and TRBJ1-1, reads KAGVTQTPRYLIKTRGQQVTLSCSPISGHRSVSWYQQTPGQGLQFLFEYFSETQRNKGNFPGRFSGRQFSNSRSEMNVSTLELGDSALYLCASSYNPGQTNEAFFGQGTRLTVV.

Turning to this clonotype: A much larger clone lies a single base off, so this may be a read error. The DNA for the CDR3 is TGCAGCGGAACCGGGACAGGGTATGTAGATACGCAGTATTTT. Encoded protein: CSGTGTGYVDTQYF. V and J are TRBV29-1 and TRBJ2-3; 9 bases match TRBD1. The CDR3 runs to 14 residues. Germline lookup yields CDR1 SQVTM and CDR2 ANQGSEA. V was pared by 7 bases and J by 5 bases, with 10 bases of the junction left unmatched.

The sample holds many counts of this clonotype. One base away lies a much larger clone, so this may be a sequencing read error. The CDR3, as DNA: TGCAGCGTTGAAGAGGGGGGGGGTTACCAAGAGGCCCAGTACTTC. This gives the protein CSVEEGGGYQEAQYF. V usage is TRBV29-1 and J usage is TRBJ2-5; 7 bases agree with TRBD2. Germline-derived CDR1 and CDR2 are SQVTM and ANQGSEA. CDR3 size: 15 residues.

This clonotype appeared a few times. CDR3: CSAAGNTEAFF. The CDR3 DNA sequence: TGCAGTGCTGCAGGGAACACTGAAGCTTTCTTT. The V call is TRBV20-1, the J call TRBJ1-1, with D unclear. Trimming cost V 5 bases and J 1 base, with 5 bases left between them. The CDR3 covers 11 residues. Per the germline V gene, CDR1 is DFQATT and CDR2 is SNEGSKA (reference sequence).

This clonotype was recorded a few times. As DNA, the CDR3 is TGTGCCAGCAGCTTATTAGCGGGGGCAAACTACGAGCAGTACTTC. Protein product: CASSLLAGANYEQYF. V is TRBV7-3 and J is TRBJ2-7, with TRBD2 identical over 9 bases. The CDR3 spans 15 residues. V trimming: 2 bases; J trimming: 3 bases; junction bases outside the gene matches: 5. CDR1 and CDR2 from the germline V gene are SGHTA and FQGTGA.

The rearrangement uses TRBV7-2 and TRBJ1-2, with a weak D call TRBD1 (5 bases). Trimming removed 5 bases from V and 4 bases from J, with 11 bases in between. The CDR3 is 13 amino acids. Germline CDR1 reads SGHTA; CDR2 reads FQGNSA. The CDR3, as DNA: TGTGCCAGCAGCCAGAGGACATCCTATGGCTACACCTTC. It specifies CASSQRTSYGYTF.

Worth noting for this clonotype: A read error may be the cause here, since a much bigger clone is one base away. The V and J genes are TRBV7-2 and TRBJ2-5, with TRBD2 as a possible D gene (5 bases). The CDR3 runs 14 residues. V lost 5 bases and J 3 bases, leaving 13 bases between the germline ends. Germline CDR1 SGHTA, CDR2 FQGNSA. In DNA form, the CDR3 reads TGTGCCAGCAGCGGTAGACCAGCGGAAGAGACCCAGTACTTC. This encodes CASSGRPAEETQYF.

This clonotype has only a few counts. The rearrangement links TRBV10-3 to TRBJ2-5; 11 bases fit TRBD2. With V trimmed by 3 bases and J by 1 base, 4 bases remained unmatched. Germline V CDR1 and CDR2: ENHRY, SYGVKD. This CDR3 is 16 amino acids long. CDR3 sequence (DNA): TGTGCCATCAGTGATCGGCTAGCGGGGGGCCAAGAGACCCAGTACTTC. Translation gives CAISDRLAGGQETQYF.

The chain links TRBV2 to TRBJ1-2; no clear D. This CDR3 has 14 residues. CDR1 is SNHLY and CDR2 is FYNNEI in the germline V gene. V was shortened by 1 base and J by 9 bases, with 15 bases between the two germline ends. CDR3 in DNA: TGTGCCAGCAGTGAAGACTCGGGCAGGATACGCTACACCTTC. Translation: CASSEDSGRIRYTF.

Points on this clonotype: With a much larger clone just one base away, this may be a read error. This chain joins TRBV7-2 and TRBJ2-5; D might be TRBD1 (7 bases). The CDR3 has 14 residues. Trimming took off 5 bases at V and 4 bases at J, with 14 bases between the two ends. Germline CDR1 is SGHTA and CDR2 is FQGNSA. CDR3 residues: CASSIRQGGETQYF. Written as DNA, the CDR3 is TGTGCCAGCAGCATCCGACAGGGAGGAGAGACCCAGTACTTC.

The chain carries TRBV6-1 and TRBJ2-1; 12 positions match TRBD1. The germline V gene encodes CDR1 MNHNS and CDR2 SASEGT. Germline trimming cut 4 bases from V and 4 bases from J; bases unmatched to any gene: 8. There are 17 residues in the CDR3. CDR3 sequence (DNA): TGTGCCAGCAGTGTCCGGGGGACAGGGGGCTTGTACAATGAGCAGTTCTTC. This codes for CASSVRGTGGLYNEQFF.

Of note for this clonotype: Compared with germline, one end of the junction differs, possibly owing to a read error. This sequence joins TRBV7-9 and TRBJ2-2; 7 nucleotides match TRBD1. Germline assignment: CDR1 SEHNR and CDR2 FQNEAQ (reference sequence). The CDR3 contains 16 residues. The CDR3 protein is CASSETGNGNTGERFF. For the CDR3, the DNA is TGTGCCAGCAGCGAGACAGGGAACGGGAACACCGGGGAGCGGTTTTTT.

The chain couples TRBV29-1 to TRBJ2-7; 8 positions agree with TRBD1. Germline values: CDR1 SQVTM, CDR2 ANQGSEA. There are 13 residues in the CDR3. Germline trimming cut 4 bases from V and 0 bases from J; bases unmatched to any gene: 2. CDR3 coding DNA: TGCAGCGTTGGAGGGACAGGCTCCTACGAGCAGTACTTC. Protein sequence: CSVGGTGSYEQYF.

Note on this clonotype: A much larger clonotype is one base distant, so this may be a read error. The chain has TRBV28 and TRBJ1-4; possible D gene TRBD1, 5 bases. The CDR3 is 14 residues long. CDR1 and CDR2 (germline): MDHEN, SYDVKM. Trimming removed 6 bases at V and 7 bases at J, with 15 bases between. The CDR3 reads CASRPLGAGEKLFF. CDR3 bases: TGTGCCAGCAGGCCCCTAGGGGCGGGTGAAAAACTGTTTTTT.